These 20 T cell receptor beta chains share one sample of origin, sequenced in a study of blood T cell repertoires in COVID-19. The method was immunoSEQ multiplex PCR; TCRdb's version includes in-frame clones alone and lacks a portion of them. The sample holds around 300,000 clones, roughly 90% seen once. Specimen: peripheral blood. Source of these receptors: a woman aged 45-65 years with active or convalescent COVID-19.

This sequence joins TRBV7-2 and TRBJ1-4; weak D call: TRBD1 (6 bases). Trimming stripped 1 base from V and 7 bases from J, with 7 bases between. There are 13 residues in the CDR3. CDR1 is SGHTA, CDR2 FQGNSA, per germline. CDR3 sequence reads: CASSLGTAEKLFF. CDR3 in DNA: TGTGCCAGCAGCTTAGGGACAGCTGAAAAACTGTTTTTT.

The V call is TRBV13, the J call TRBJ1-3; unclear D gene. The CDR3 is 11 amino acids. Germline V gives CDR1 PRHDT, CDR2 FYEKMQ (reference sequence). With 1 base removed from V and 8 bases from J, the gap between germline ends came to 3 bases. The CDR3 DNA is TGTGCCAGCAGCTTAGTAGACACCATATATTTT. Its translation is CASSLVDTIYF.

The rearrangement joins TRBV10-3 to TRBJ2-3; weak D call: TRBD2 (5 bases). Trimming removed 10 bases at V and 2 bases at J, with 16 bases between. The CDR3 length is 14 residues. From germline, CDR1 is ENHRY and CDR2 SYGVKD. The DNA for the CDR3 is TGTGCCACCACGAGGAGCGGCGACACAGATACGCAGTATTTT. Residues: CATTRSGDTDTQYF.

This clone appeared a single time. This sequence joins TRBV11-3 and TRBJ2-3, with 13 bases aligning to TRBD2. J gave up 8 bases and V 5 bases, and 7 bases lay outside the gene matches. Germline CDR1 SGHNT, CDR2 YENEEA. This CDR3 has 15 residues. CDR3 in DNA: TGTGCCAGCAGCCCCGGGACTAGCGGGGCTGCTACGCAGTATTTT. It encodes CASSPGTSGAATQYF.

This clone was counted only a few times. This sequence joins TRBV7-2 and TRBJ2-7; the D gene is possibly TRBD1 (5 bases). The V and J ends lost 3 bases and 2 bases respectively, with 17 bases between them. Germline-derived CDR1 and CDR2 are SGHTA and FQGNSA. This CDR3 has 16 amino acids. The CDR3 region is CASSFPQGPTPYEQYF. The CDR3 coding sequence is TGTGCCAGCAGCTTCCCCCAGGGTCCCACTCCCTACGAGCAGTACTTC.

This chain links TRBV5-4 with TRBJ2-5; 9 bases are shared with TRBD2. The CDR3 has 16 amino acids. Germline assignment: CDR1 SGHNT and CDR2 YYREEE (reference sequence). Trimming cost V 6 bases and J 4 bases; bases outside gene matches: 13. CDR3 in DNA: TGTGCCAGCACTCGGGCTCGCGGGGGGGCCGTAGAGACCCAGTACTTC. Its translation: CASTRARGGAVETQYF.

This clone was detected only once. V gene TRBV4-3 combines with J gene TRBJ1-6; TRBD1 is a possible D gene (6 bases). Trimming pared 3 bases from V and 5 bases from J, leaving 11 bases between. The CDR3 has 15 residues. Germline CDR1 reads LGHNA; CDR2 reads YSLEER. CDR3 coding DNA: TGCGCCAGCAGCCAGCTAGGACAGCATAATTCACCCCTCCACTTT. It translates to CASSQLGQHNSPLHF.

The chain has TRBV7-9 and TRBJ2-7; 7 positions match TRBD1. V was pared by 5 bases and J by 5 bases, with 9 bases of the junction left unmatched. CDR3 size: 14 residues. Germline V CDR1 and CDR2: SEHNR, FQNEAQ (reference sequence). The CDR3 here is CASSRSDRAHEQYF. Written as DNA, the CDR3 is TGTGCCAGCAGCCGATCCGACAGGGCCCACGAGCAGTACTTC.

The CDR3 loop reads CASSQHSPSGREKTDTQYF. The CDR3 DNA is TGCGCCAGCAGCCAACACTCCCCTAGCGGGAGGGAGAAGACAGATACGCAGTATTTT. The gene calls are TRBV4-3 and TRBJ2-3; 12 nucleotides match TRBD2. The CDR3 sequence is 19 residues long. From germline, CDR1 is LGHNA and CDR2 YSLEER. The trim removed 2 bases at V and 3 bases at J, leaving 12 bases unmatched.

This clone was counted once. The chain links TRBV10-1 to TRBJ2-5; D is uncertain. CDR1 and CDR2 from the germline V gene are WNHNN and SYGVQD (reference sequence). This CDR3 contains 14 residues. Trimming cost V 6 bases and J 5 bases, with 16 bases left between them. This chain's CDR3 is CASSPPVRRETQYF. Here the CDR3 DNA reads TGCGCCAGCAGCCCCCCGGTACGTCGGGAGACCCAGTACTTC.

The rearrangement joins TRBV7-9 to TRBJ1-6; 11 bases fit TRBD1. CDR3 length: 15 amino acids. With 5 bases clipped from V and 6 bases from J, the junction kept 3 bases outside the gene matches. The germline V gene encodes CDR1 SEHNR and CDR2 FQNEAQ (reference sequence). The CDR3 DNA follows: TGTGCCAGCAGCCAAGGGACAGGGGGTAATTCACCCCTCCACTTT. Translation: CASSQGTGGNSPLHF.

The rearrangement uses TRBV6-4 and TRBJ1-1; 7 bases are shared with TRBD1. This CDR3 has 14 amino acids. Trimming took 3 bases from V and 0 from J; bases not matched to a gene: 1. Per the germline V gene, CDR1 is MRHNA and CDR2 is SNTAGT. CDR3 sequence: CASSEGGLNTEAFF. The CDR3 DNA sequence: TGTGCCAGCAGTGAAGGGGGCTTGAACACTGAAGCTTTCTTT.

This clone has a single count. The V call is TRBV2, the J call TRBJ1-4; the D gene is possibly TRBD1 (6 bases). The CDR3 covers 16 residues. Germline-derived CDR1 and CDR2 are SNHLY and FYNNEI. V dropped 4 bases and J dropped 0 bases, with 12 bases sitting between them. The CDR3 loop is CASSVGTKATNEKLFF. CDR3 nucleotides: TGTGCCAGCAGTGTTGGGACAAAGGCAACTAATGAAAAACTGTTTTTT.

The chain recombines TRBV30 with TRBJ1-1, with 7 bases that match TRBD1. The CDR3 spans 15 residues. Trimming took 5 bases from V and 4 from J; bases not matched to a gene: 13. CDR1 is GTSNPN, CDR2 SVGIG, per germline (reference sequence). The CDR3 region is CAWGRWGQQTTEAFF. The CDR3 DNA is TGTGCCTGGGGAAGGTGGGGACAGCAAACCACTGAAGCTTTCTTT.

The count of this clone is one. This chain links TRBV4-1 with TRBJ2-2; 8 bases agree with TRBD2. V shed 1 base and J 0 bases; nucleotides not matched to a gene: 7. Per the germline V gene, CDR1 is MGHRA and CDR2 is YSYEKL. The CDR3 is made up of 18 amino acids. As DNA, the CDR3 is TGCGCCAGCAGCCAAGGGGCCAGCGGGAGTACGAACACCGGGGAGCTGTTTTTT. Its protein product is CASSQGASGSTNTGELFF.

This chain joins TRBV4-1 and TRBJ1-2; 8 bases match TRBD1. The CDR3 consists of 15 residues. Germline trimming cut 3 bases from V and 8 bases from J; bases unmatched to any gene: 11. Germline loops: CDR1 MGHRA, CDR2 YSYEKL. CDR3 nucleotides: TGCGCCAGCAGCCAGACGACAGGGGCGGTAGGAGGCTACACCTTC. Encoded protein: CASSQTTGAVGGYTF.

The rearrangement joins TRBV2 to TRBJ2-2; the match to TRBD1 covers 9 bases. After removal of 7 bases from V and 8 bases from J, the junction contained 8 bases not matched to a gene. CDR3 length: 14 residues. The germline V gene has CDR1 SNHLY and CDR2 FYNNEI. The CDR3: CASIPDRGAGELFF. CDR3 coding DNA: TGTGCCAGCATCCCGGACAGGGGCGCGGGGGAGCTGTTTTTT. The full variable domain, in which reference TRBV2 and TRBJ2-2 provide the parts outside the CDR3, is EPEVTQTPSHQVTQMGQEVILRCVPISNHLYFYWYRQILGQKVEFLVSFYNNEISEKSEIFDDQFSVERPDGSNFTLKIRSTKLEDSAMYFCASIPDRGAGELFFGEGSRLTVL.

CDR3 sequence (DNA): TGCAGTGCTAGTTTTAAACAGGGGTCTAACTATGGCTACACCTTC. This gives the protein CSASFKQGSNYGYTF. The rearrangement joins TRBV20-1 to TRBJ1-2; 7 nucleotides match TRBD1. Looked up from germline, CDR1 is DFQATT and CDR2 is SNEGSKA (reference sequence). The CDR3 length is 15 residues. V shed 3 bases and J 0 bases; nucleotides not matched to a gene: 7.

The chain is built from TRBV28 and TRBJ1-1; no firm D call. The CDR3 is 15 amino acids. CDR1 and CDR2 from the germline V gene are MDHEN and SYDVKM. Trimming pared 2 bases from V and 0 bases from J, leaving 10 bases between. CDR3 DNA: TGTGCCAGCAGTTTAATGTCGGGAGTGAACACTGAAGCTTTCTTT. Translated: CASSLMSGVNTEAFF.

The chain uses TRBV19 and TRBJ1-1; no clear D gene. The CDR3 is 13 residues long. Germline-derived CDR1 and CDR2 are LNHDA and SQIVND (reference sequence). The V end was cut by 5 bases, the J end by 11 bases, with 18 bases between. The CDR3 region is CASSPRHKGDAFF. The CDR3, as DNA: TGTGCCAGTAGTCCGAGGCATAAGGGAGACGCTTTCTTT.